Below are 18 T cell receptor beta chains sequenced from a single sample in a study of OX40 agonist ivuxolimab in advanced cancers. Libraries were constructed by the immunoSEQ multiplex PCR assay. As stored in TCRdb, this immuneACCESS dataset retains in-frame rearrangements with V and J assigned. A fraction of the clones does not appear; measured against another copy, unresolved V genes explain less than half of the discrepancy, and the remainder lacks a known reason. The sample data list roughly 80,000 clones, and roughly 90% of these were observed just once. Jointly, the top ten make up approximately 0.7% of the sample. The input for sequencing was CD4+ or CD8+ T cells sorted from blood, taken in a trial of the OX40 agonist ivuxolimab. Receptor source: an adult with an advanced solid tumor such as melanoma, head and neck, liver or kidney cancer.

J is TRBJ1-2 and V is TRBV5-1; D is uncertain. Germline V gene sequence: CDR1 SGHRS, CDR2 YFSETQ. The V gene lost 4 bases and the J gene lost 6 bases, with 16 bases spanning the gap. This CDR3 region has 14 residues. The CDR3 protein is CASSKRPGMDGYTF. DNA of the CDR3: TGCGCCAGCAGCAAGCGGCCGGGCATGGATGGCTACACCTTC.

This chain connects TRBV5-1 to TRBJ2-7; D not certain. V dropped 4 bases and J dropped 8 bases, with 13 bases sitting between them. Germline V gene data show CDR1 as SGHRS and CDR2 as YFSETQ. The length of the CDR3 is 12 residues. The CDR3 bases are TGCGCCAGCAGCCAGAGCCTCGGCAAGCAGTACTTC. As protein: CASSQSLGKQYF.

This chain uses TRBV5-6 with TRBJ2-3; D may correspond to TRBD1 or TRBD2 (5 bases each). V was shortened by 2 bases and J by 2 bases, with 9 bases between the two germline ends. This CDR3 comprises 14 residues. CDR1 is SGHDT and CDR2 is YYEEEE in the germline V gene. In nucleotides, the CDR3 is TGTGCCAGCAGCTTTCAGGGACCCACAGATACGCAGTATTTT. It encodes CASSFQGPTDTQYF.

The chain links TRBV19 to TRBJ1-5; TRBD1 is a possible D gene (5 bases). The CDR3 runs to 17 residues. The germline V gene encodes CDR1 LNHDA and CDR2 SQIVND (reference sequence). Trimming pared 2 bases from V and 4 bases from J, leaving 18 bases between. In nucleotides, the CDR3 is TGTGCCAGTAGTATAAGTAGTGGAGGGGCGCAGAATCAGCCCCAGCATTTT. It yields the protein CASSISSGGAQNQPQHF.

V gene TRBV11-2 combines with J gene TRBJ1-5; D not resolved. The V end lost 1 base, the J end lost 5 bases, and 6 bases lay between the germline ends. Germline CDR1 reads SGHAT; CDR2 reads FQNNGV. CDR3 length: 13 amino acids. CDR3 coding DNA: TGTGCCAGCAGCTTAGGAGAGGATCAGCCCCAGCATTTT. It is translated as CASSLGEDQPQHF.

The chain carries TRBV15 and TRBJ2-7; D ambiguous. CDR1 is LNHNV, CDR2 YYDKDF, per germline (reference sequence). Trimming removed 0 bases from V and 2 bases from J, with 11 bases in between. This CDR3 has 15 residues. In DNA form, the CDR3 reads TGTGCCACCAGCAGAGATCTACAGAGAACCTACGAGCAGTACTTC. This gives the protein CATSRDLQRTYEQYF.

The rearrangement links TRBV18 to TRBJ2-7; D not resolved. The V end was cut by 4 bases, the J end by 2 bases, with 15 bases between. This CDR3 is 15 amino acids long. Germline V gene sequence: CDR1 KGHSH, CDR2 LQKENI. The CDR3 DNA reads TGTGCCAGCTCACAAAACCCTGGCGGAGCCTACGAGCAGTACTTC. It translates to CASSQNPGGAYEQYF.

J is TRBJ1-5 and V is TRBV11-2; perhaps TRBD1 as D (5 bases). The germline V gene encodes CDR1 SGHAT and CDR2 FQNNGV. This CDR3 comprises 13 residues. The ends were cut back, 3 bases at V and 4 bases at J, with 7 bases in the middle. CDR3 bases: TGTGCCAGCAGCTTTGAGGGGAATCAGCCCCAGCATTTT. Protein: CASSFEGNQPQHF.

In its sample, this clone was seen a few times. The chain joins TRBV28 to TRBJ1-2; 8 bases agree with TRBD1. Trimming removed 2 bases from V and 4 bases from J; junction bases left unmatched: 9. This CDR3 spans 16 amino acids. Germline-derived CDR1 and CDR2 are MDHEN and SYDVKM. The CDR3 sequence: CASSLSQGAPFYGYTF. The CDR3 DNA reads as TGTGCCAGCAGTTTAAGCCAGGGGGCACCTTTCTATGGCTACACCTTC.

The chain joins TRBV4-1 to TRBJ1-1; TRBD1 is a possible D gene (5 bases). Germline V CDR1 and CDR2: MGHRA, YSYEKL. The CDR3 loop spans 15 amino acids. V was cut by 1 base and J by 1 base, with 10 bases left in between. Here the CDR3 DNA reads TGCGCCAGCAGCCAAGCAGGGTTAGGGAACACTGAAGCTTTCTTT. Its protein is CASSQAGLGNTEAFF.

This chain links TRBV6-5 with TRBJ2-7, with 9 bases matching TRBD1. This CDR3 is 13 amino acids long. Germline V lookup: CDR1 MNHEY, CDR2 SVGAGI. V gave up 6 bases and J gave up 8 bases; unmatched junction bases: 8. The CDR3 DNA sequence: TGTGCCAGCAGGGGACAGGGATCGAACAAGCAGTACTTC. Amino acid sequence: CASRGQGSNKQYF.

Turning to this clone: Other DNA variants within this sample encode the same CDR3. The chain is built from TRBV10-3 and TRBJ1-2, with 7 bases that match TRBD1. CDR1 ENHRY and CDR2 SYGVKD come from the germline V gene. The V segment lost 3 bases and the J segment 4 bases; nucleotides outside the gene matches: 5. The CDR3 has 14 residues. DNA for the CDR3: TGTGCCATCAGTGAAGACCGGGACAGCTATGGCTACACCTTC. Translating it yields CAISEDRDSYGYTF.

The J gene is TRBJ2-1, the V gene TRBV19, with 14 nucleotides matching TRBD2. This CDR3 is 16 amino acids long. After removal of 5 bases from V and 7 bases from J, the junction contained 7 bases not matched to a gene. CDR1 and CDR2 (germline): LNHDA, SQIVND (reference sequence). The CDR3 loop reads CASSGTSGSLDNEQFF. CDR3 sequence (DNA): TGTGCCAGTAGTGGGACTAGCGGGAGTTTAGATAATGAGCAGTTCTTC.

The rearrangement links TRBV19 to TRBJ1-2; D unresolved. The CDR3 consists of 13 residues. The V gene's germline CDR1 is LNHDA and CDR2 SQIVND (reference sequence). The germline V and J ends were trimmed by 3 bases and 2 bases, with 7 bases remaining between them. This CDR3 reads CASSIGRNYGYTF. The CDR3 DNA reads as TGTGCCAGTAGTATTGGCCGGAACTATGGCTACACCTTC.

The CDR3 spells CASRAVNYEARYTQYF. The CDR3 region has the DNA TGTGCCAGCCGCGCGGTTAATTATGAGGCAAGATATACGCAGTATTTT. This sequence joins TRBV11-2 and TRBJ2-3; no clear D. V was cut by 8 bases and J by 7 bases, with 25 bases left in between. CDR1 SGHAT and CDR2 FQNNGV come from the germline V gene. The CDR3 loop spans 16 amino acids.

The sample holds one count of this clone. V is TRBV10-3 and J is TRBJ2-7; 7 bases match TRBD2. Germline loops: CDR1 ENHRY, CDR2 SYGVKD. CDR3 size: 13 residues. Trimming cost V 3 bases and J 3 bases; bases outside gene matches: 2. The CDR3 nucleotides are TGTGCCATCAGTGACGGCGGGAGCTACGAGCAGTACTTC. It translates to CAISDGGSYEQYF.

The chain couples TRBV14 to TRBJ2-7, with a tentative D call TRBD2 (5 bases). Germline loops: CDR1 SGHDN, CDR2 FVKESK. CDR3 length: 14 amino acids. V shed 2 bases and J shed 12 bases, with 20 bases lying between them. CDR3 sequence (DNA): TGTGCCAGCAGCCAATTTGGGGTCGGCGGGTCGTGGTACTTC. Protein: CASSQFGVGGSWYF.

The chain carries TRBV6-6 and TRBJ2-2, with D possibly called TRBD1 or TRBD2 (5 bases each). The germline CDR1 and CDR2 sequences are MNHNY and SVGAGI (reference sequence). This CDR3 is built from 16 residues. V lost 0 bases, J lost 0 bases, and 8 bases lay in between. The CDR3 DNA is TGTGCCAGCAGTTACTCCACGGGACCGAACACCGGGGAGCTGTTTTTT. This encodes CASSYSTGPNTGELFF.